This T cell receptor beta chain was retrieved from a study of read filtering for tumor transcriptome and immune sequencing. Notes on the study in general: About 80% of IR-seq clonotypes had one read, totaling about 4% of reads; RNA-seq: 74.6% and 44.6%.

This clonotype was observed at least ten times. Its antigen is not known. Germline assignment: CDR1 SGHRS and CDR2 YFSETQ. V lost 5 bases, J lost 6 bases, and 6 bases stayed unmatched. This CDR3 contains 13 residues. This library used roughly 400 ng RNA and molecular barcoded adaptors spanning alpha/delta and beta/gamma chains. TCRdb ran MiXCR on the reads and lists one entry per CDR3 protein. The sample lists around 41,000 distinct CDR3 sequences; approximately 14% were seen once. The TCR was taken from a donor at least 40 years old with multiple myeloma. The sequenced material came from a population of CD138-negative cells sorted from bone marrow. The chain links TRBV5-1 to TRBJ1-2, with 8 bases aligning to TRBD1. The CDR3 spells CASSQDRVDGYTF. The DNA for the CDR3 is TGCGCCAGCAGTCAGGACAGGGTAGATGGCTACACCTTC.